The 2 T cell receptor beta chains below were found in one sample sequenced in a study of shared clonotypes between healthy human individuals. CD45RO-negative cells were positively selected for CCR7, leaving out terminally differentiated effector memory CD45RA+ cells. Clones were sequenced by immunoSEQ multiplex PCR, and TCRdb holds only the in-frame ones, with some missing. The sample has around 2.1 million clones, about 92% seen once. Material for sequencing was naive CD8+ T cells from PBMCs. Receptors were obtained from a man aged 18-30 years in good health. Some clones in this sample may be carry-over from other donors' samples.

The chain carries TRBV6-1 and TRBJ2-7, with TRBD1 matching over 7 bases. With V trimmed by 3 bases and J by 4 bases, 9 bases remained unmatched. The CDR3 extends over 15 amino acids. Germline V gene data show CDR1 as MNHNS and CDR2 as SASEGT. The CDR3 DNA reads as TGTGCCAGCAGTGAGGCAAGGGGGCGGATGTACGAGCAGTACTTC. Translating gives CASSEARGRMYEQYF.

This clone is a singleton in its sample. V gene TRBV2 combines with J gene TRBJ2-2; the D is unclear. The CDR3 contains 15 residues. V lost 6 bases, J lost 7 bases, and 18 bases lay in between. The germline V gene encodes CDR1 SNHLY and CDR2 FYNNEI. CDR3 in amino acids: CASRETDMGGGELFF. In nucleotides, the CDR3 is TGTGCCAGCAGGGAGACCGACATGGGCGGCGGGGAGCTGTTTTTT.